The clone carrying this TCR beta chain was seen repeatedly, ten times or more. Its antigen is still unknown. The data belong to a study of neurological immune-mediated disorders. Study outcomes and limitations: Patients with HTLV-1-associated myelopathy had the highest level of TCR clonal expansion, whereas patients with multiple sclerosis had the lowest level, falling beneath the level found in healthy controls.

V lost 2 bases, J lost 4 bases, and 5 bases lay in between. The CDR3 runs to 12 residues. In TCRdb, the 5' RACE reads were re-called with MiXCR into one record per CDR3 protein. The table has about 84,000 distinct CDR3 sequences, approximately 10% seen once. Sequencing was carried out using PBMCs. The origin of this receptor is a middle-aged man in good health. V and J are TRBV12-3 or TRBV12-4 and TRBJ1-2, with unresolved D. In DNA form, the CDR3 reads TGTGCCAGCAGTTTAACTCTCTATGGCTACACCTTC. This sequence encodes CASSLTLYGYTF.